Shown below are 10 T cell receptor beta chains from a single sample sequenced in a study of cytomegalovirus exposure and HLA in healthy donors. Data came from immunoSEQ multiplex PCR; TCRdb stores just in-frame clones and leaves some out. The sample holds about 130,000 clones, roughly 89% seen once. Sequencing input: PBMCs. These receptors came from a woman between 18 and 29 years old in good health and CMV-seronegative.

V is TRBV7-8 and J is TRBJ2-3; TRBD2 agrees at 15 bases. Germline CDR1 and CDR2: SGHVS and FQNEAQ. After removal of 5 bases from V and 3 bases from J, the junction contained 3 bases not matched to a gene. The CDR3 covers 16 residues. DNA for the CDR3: TGTGCCAGCAGCGTGGGACTAGCGGGAGGAACAGATACGCAGTATTTT. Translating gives CASSVGLAGGTDTQYF.

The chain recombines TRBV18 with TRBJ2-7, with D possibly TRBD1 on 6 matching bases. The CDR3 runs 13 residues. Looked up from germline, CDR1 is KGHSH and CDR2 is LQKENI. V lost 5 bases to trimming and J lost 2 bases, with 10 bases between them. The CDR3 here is CASSTGLAYEQYF. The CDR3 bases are TGTGCCAGCTCAACAGGGTTAGCCTACGAGCAGTACTTC.

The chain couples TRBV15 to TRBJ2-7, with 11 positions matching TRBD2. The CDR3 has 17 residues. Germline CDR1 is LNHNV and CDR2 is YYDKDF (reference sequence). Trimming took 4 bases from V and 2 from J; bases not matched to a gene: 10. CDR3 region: CATSMGTTSGSTYEQYF. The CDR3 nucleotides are TGTGCCACCAGCATGGGTACAACTAGCGGGAGTACCTACGAGCAGTACTTC.

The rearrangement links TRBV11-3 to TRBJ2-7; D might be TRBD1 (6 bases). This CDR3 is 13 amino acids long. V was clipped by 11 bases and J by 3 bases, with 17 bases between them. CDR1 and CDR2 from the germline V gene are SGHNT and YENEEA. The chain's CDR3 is CASQQGLDYEQYF. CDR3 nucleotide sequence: TGTGCCTCCCAGCAGGGGTTGGACTACGAGCAGTACTTC.

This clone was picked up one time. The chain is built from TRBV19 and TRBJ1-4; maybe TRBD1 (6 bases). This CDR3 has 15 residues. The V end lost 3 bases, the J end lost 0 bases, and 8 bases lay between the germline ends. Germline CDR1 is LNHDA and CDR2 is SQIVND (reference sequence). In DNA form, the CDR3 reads TGTGCCAGTAGTATGACAGGAACAACTAATGAAAAACTGTTTTTT. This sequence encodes CASSMTGTTNEKLFF. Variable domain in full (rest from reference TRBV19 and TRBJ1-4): DGGITQSPKYLFRKEGQNVTLSCEQNLNHDAMYWYRQDPGQGLRLIYYSQIVNDFQKGDIAEGYSVSREKKESFPLTVTSAQKNPTAFYLCASSMTGTTNEKLFFGSGTQLSVL.

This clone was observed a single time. CDR3 coding DNA: TGCAGCGGTATTCCGAGCTCCTACAATGAGCAGTTCTTC. This codes for CSGIPSSYNEQFF. The gene calls are TRBV29-1 and TRBJ2-1; D call uncertain. The CDR3 is made up of 13 amino acids. V was pared by 7 bases and J by 0 bases, with 10 bases between. Germline V lookup: CDR1 SQVTM, CDR2 ANQGSEA.

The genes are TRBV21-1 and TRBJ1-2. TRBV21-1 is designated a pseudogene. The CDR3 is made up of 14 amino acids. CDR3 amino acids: CASSPGDGHYGYTF. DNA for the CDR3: TGTGCCAGCAGCCCGGGGGACGGGCACTATGGCTACACCTTC.

In nucleotides, the CDR3 is TGCGCCAGCAGCTCAATGGGGACTAGCGGTCCCCAGGAGACCCAGTACTTC. It specifies CASSSMGTSGPQETQYF. The chain combines TRBV5-1 with TRBJ2-5; TRBD2 matches at 11 bases. Germline assignment: CDR1 SGHRS and CDR2 YFSETQ. Trimming took 3 bases from V and 5 from J; bases not matched to a gene: 12. The CDR3 spans 17 residues.

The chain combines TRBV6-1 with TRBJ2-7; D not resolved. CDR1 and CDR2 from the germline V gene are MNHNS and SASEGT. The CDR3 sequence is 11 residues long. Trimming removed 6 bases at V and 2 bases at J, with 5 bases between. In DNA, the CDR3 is TGTGCCAGCAGGCGGACCTACGAGCAGTACTTC. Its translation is CASRRTYEQYF.

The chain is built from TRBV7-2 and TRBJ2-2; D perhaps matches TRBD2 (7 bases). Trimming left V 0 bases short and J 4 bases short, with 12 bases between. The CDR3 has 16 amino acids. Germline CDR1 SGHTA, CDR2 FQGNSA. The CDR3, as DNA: TGTGCCAGCAGCTTAGCGGGGGGGCCCGTCACCGGGGAGCTGTTTTTT. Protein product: CASSLAGGPVTGELFF.